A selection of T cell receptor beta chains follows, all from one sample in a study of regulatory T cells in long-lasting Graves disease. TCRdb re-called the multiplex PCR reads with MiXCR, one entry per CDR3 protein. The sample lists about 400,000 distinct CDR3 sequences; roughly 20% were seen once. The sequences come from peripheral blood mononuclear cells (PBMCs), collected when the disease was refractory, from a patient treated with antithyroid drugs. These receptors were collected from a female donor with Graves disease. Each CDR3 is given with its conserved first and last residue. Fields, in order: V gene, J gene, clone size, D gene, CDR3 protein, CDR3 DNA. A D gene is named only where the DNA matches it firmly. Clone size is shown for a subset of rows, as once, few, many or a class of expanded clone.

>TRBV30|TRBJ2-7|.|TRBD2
CAWGGGEQYF
TGTGCCTGGGGGGGGGGCGAGCAGTACTTC
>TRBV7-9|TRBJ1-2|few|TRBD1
CASSSDRGDGYTF
TGTGCCAGCAGCTCGGACAGGGGGGACGGCTACACCTTC
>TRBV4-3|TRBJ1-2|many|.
CASSQEWADYGYTF
TGCGCCAGCAGCCAAGAATGGGCAGATTATGGCTACACCTTC
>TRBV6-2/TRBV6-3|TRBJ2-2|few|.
CASSYSNPSGELFF
TGTGCCAGCAGTTACTCGAACCCGTCGGGGGAGCTGTTTTTT
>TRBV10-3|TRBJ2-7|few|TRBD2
CAISGKAGTSGYEQYF
TGTGCCATCAGTGGCAAAGCCGGGACTAGCGGCTACGAGCAGTACTTC
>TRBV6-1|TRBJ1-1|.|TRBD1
CASTTGDSTEAFF
TGTGCCAGCACCACCGGGGACAGCACTGAAGCTTTCTTT
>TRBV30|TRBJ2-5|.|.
CAWSASWPTVPETQYF
TGTGCCTGGAGTGCTTCCTGGCCCACAGTTCCTGAGACCCAGTACTTC
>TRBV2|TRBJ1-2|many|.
CASSLGGLSGYTF
TGTGCCAGCAGCCTCGGGGGGCTCAGTGGCTACACCTTC
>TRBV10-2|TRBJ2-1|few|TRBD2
CASRPGTSGRNEQFF
TGCGCCAGCAGGCCCGGGACTAGCGGGAGAAATGAGCAGTTCTTC
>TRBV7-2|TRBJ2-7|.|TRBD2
CASSQLAGGSYEQYF
TGTGCCAGCAGCCAACTAGCGGGGGGCTCCTACGAGCAGTACTTC
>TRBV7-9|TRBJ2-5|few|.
CASRNGGGRHQETQYF
TGTGCCAGCAGAAACGGTGGAGGGAGGCACCAAGAGACCCAGTACTTC
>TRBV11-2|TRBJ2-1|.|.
CASSPTAGQYNEQFF
TGTGCCAGCAGCCCAACGGCGGGACAGTACAATGAGCAGTTCTTC
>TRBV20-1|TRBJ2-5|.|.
CSAPGLGETQYF
TGCAGTGCCCCGGGTCTGGGAGAGACCCAGTACTTC
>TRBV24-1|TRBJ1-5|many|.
CATSDLWGQPQHF
TGTGCCACCAGTGATTTGTGGGGGCAGCCCCAGCATTTT
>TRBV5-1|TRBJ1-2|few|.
CASSLGGPNYGYTF
TGCGCCAGCAGCTTGGGGGGACCTAACTATGGCTACACCTTC
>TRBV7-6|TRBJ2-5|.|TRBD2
CASSYGTSTETQYF
TGTGCCAGCAGCTACGGGACTAGCACGGAGACCCAGTACTTC
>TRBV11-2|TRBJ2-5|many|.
CASSPSGTGKETQYF
TGTGCCAGCAGCCCGTCTGGGACCGGGAAAGAGACCCAGTACTTC
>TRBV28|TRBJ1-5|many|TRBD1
CASSTGQGSVLGQPQHF
TGTGCCAGCAGCACGGGACAGGGATCGGTTCTGGGTCAGCCCCAGCATTTT
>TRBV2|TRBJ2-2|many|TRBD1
CASRAAGGQNTGELFF
TGTGCCAGCAGAGCCGCAGGGGGACAGAACACCGGGGAGCTGTTTTTT
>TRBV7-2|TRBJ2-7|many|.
CASSLAATGDYEQYF
TGTGCCAGCAGCTTAGCGGCCACAGGAGACTACGAGCAGTACTTC
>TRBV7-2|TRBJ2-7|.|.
CASSPGTIGVYEQYF
TGTGCCAGCAGCCCAGGGACAATTGGAGTGTACGAGCAGTACTTC
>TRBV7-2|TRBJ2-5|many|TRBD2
CASSLIRASGQETQYF
TGTGCCAGCAGCTTAATCAGGGCTAGCGGGCAAGAGACCCAGTACTTC
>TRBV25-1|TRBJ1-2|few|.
CASSGYNSGYTF
TGTGCCAGCAGTGGGTACAACAGCGGCTACACCTTC
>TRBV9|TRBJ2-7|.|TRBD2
CASREEGREVSYEQYF
TGTGCCAGCAGAGAGGAGGGGCGGGAGGTCTCCTACGAGCAGTACTTC
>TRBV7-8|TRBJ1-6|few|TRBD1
CASSLDAGGDSPLHF
TGTGCCAGCAGCTTAGATGCAGGGGGCGATTCACCCCTCCACTTT
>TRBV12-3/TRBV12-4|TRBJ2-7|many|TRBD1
CASSQIQGAGFEQYF
TGTGCCAGCAGTCAAATACAGGGGGCGGGTTTCGAGCAGTACTTC
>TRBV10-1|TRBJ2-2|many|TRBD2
CASSDRTSANTGELFF
TGCGCCAGCAGTGATAGGACTAGCGCGAACACCGGGGAGCTGTTTTTT
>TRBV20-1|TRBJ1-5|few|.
CSAPDPVGFQPQHF
TGCAGTGCCCCAGACCCGGTGGGGTTTCAGCCCCAGCATTTT